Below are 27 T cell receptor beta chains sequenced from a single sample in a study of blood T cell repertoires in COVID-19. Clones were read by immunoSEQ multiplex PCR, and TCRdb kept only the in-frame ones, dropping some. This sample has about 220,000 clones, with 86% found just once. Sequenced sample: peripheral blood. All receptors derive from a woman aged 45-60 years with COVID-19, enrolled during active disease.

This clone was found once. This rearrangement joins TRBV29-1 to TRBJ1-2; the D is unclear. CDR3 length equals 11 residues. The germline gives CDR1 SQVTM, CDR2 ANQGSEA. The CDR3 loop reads CTATGSYGYTF. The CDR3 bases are TGCACCGCCACGGGGTCATATGGCTACACCTTC.

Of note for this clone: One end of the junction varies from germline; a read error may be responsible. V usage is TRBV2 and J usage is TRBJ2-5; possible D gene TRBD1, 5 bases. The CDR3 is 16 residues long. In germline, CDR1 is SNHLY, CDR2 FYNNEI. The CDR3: CASSEASAGMQGTQYF. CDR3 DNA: TGTGCCAGCAGTGAAGCGTCGGCAGGGATGCAAGGGACCCAGTACTTC.

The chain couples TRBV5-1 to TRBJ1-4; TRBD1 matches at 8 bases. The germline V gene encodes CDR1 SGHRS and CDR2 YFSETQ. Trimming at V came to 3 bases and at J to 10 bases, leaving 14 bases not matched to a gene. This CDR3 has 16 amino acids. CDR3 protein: CASSSIQTGGGGKLFF. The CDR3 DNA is TGCGCCAGCAGCTCCATACAAACAGGGGGTGGGGGAAAACTGTTTTTT.

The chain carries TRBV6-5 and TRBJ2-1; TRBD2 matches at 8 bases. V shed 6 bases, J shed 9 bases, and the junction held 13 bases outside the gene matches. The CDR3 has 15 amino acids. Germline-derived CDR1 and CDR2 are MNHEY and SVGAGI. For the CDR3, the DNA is TGTGCCAGCAGGAGAGGGGCGGGGGGCCCTCGTGAGCAGTTCTTC. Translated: CASRRGAGGPREQFF.

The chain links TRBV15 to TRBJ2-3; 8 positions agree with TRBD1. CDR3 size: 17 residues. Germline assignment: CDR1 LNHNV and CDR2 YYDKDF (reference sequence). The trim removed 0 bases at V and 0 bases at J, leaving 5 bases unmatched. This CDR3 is CATSRDYGQGSTDTQYF. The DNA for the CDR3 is TGTGCCACCAGCAGAGATTATGGACAGGGAAGCACAGATACGCAGTATTTT.

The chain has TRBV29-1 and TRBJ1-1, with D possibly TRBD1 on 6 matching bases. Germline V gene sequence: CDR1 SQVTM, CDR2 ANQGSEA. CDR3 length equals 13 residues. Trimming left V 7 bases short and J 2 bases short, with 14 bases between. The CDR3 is CSAPGQSNTEAFF. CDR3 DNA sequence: TGCAGCGCCCCAGGACAGTCCAACACTGAAGCTTTCTTT.

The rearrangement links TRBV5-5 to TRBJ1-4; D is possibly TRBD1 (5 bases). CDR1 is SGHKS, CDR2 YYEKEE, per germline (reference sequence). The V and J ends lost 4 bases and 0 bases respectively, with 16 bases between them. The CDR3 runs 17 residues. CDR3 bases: TGTGCCAGCAGCCCTACTCTTGACAGTGCAACTAATGAAAAACTGTTTTTT. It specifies CASSPTLDSATNEKLFF.

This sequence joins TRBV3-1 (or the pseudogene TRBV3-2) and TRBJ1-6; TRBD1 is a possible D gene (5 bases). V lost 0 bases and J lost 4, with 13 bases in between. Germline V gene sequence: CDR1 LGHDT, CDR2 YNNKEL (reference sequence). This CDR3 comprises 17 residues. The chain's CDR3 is CASSQDRAGRYNSPLHF. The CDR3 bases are TGTGCCAGCAGCCAAGATCGGGCAGGGCGGTATAATTCACCCCTCCACTTT.

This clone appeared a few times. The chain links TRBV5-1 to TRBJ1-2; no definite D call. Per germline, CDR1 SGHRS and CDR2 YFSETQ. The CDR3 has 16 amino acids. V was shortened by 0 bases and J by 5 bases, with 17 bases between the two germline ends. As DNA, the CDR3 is TGCGCCAGCAGCTTGGGGAGGACGTCTCTTTTTTATGGCTACACCTTC. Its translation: CASSLGRTSLFYGYTF.

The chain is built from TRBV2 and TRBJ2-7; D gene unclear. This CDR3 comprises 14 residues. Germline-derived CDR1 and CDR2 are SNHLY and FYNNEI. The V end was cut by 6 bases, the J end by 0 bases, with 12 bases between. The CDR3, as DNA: TGTGCCAGCAGGAGGTCAGTCAGCTCCTACGAGCAGTACGTC. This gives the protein CASRRSVSSYEQYV.

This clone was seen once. The CDR3 loop reads CASSKKGGQSVPDTQYF. DNA of the CDR3: TGTGCCAGCAGCAAGAAGGGGGGACAGTCAGTTCCAGATACGCAGTATTTT. The chain is built from TRBV3-1 (or the pseudogene TRBV3-2) and TRBJ2-3; perhaps TRBD1 as D (7 bases). Trimming took 5 bases from V and 4 from J, leaving 22 bases between them. Germline V lookup: CDR1 LGHDT, CDR2 YNNKEL (reference sequence). This CDR3 has 17 amino acids.

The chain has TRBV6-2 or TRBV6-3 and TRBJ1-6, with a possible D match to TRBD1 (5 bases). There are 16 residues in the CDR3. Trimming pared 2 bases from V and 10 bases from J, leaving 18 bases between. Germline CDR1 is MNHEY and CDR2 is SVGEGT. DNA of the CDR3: TGTGCCAGCAGTTACCTTCCGGCCAGGGTAAAATCACCCCTCCACTTT. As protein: CASSYLPARVKSPLHF.

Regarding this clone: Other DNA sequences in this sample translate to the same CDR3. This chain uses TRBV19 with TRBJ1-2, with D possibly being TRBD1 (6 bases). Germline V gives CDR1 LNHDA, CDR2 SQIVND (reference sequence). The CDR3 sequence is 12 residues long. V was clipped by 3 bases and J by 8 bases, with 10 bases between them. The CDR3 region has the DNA TGTGCCAGTAGTATCAGGGGAGGGGGCTACACCTTC. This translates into CASSIRGGGYTF.

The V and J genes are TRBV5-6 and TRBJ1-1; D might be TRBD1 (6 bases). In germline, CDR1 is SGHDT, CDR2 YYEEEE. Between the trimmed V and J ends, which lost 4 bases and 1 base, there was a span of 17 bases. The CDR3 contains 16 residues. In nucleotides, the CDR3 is TGTGCCAGCAGCAACCTAGGGGGGGCGTCGAACACTGAAGCTTTCTTT. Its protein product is CASSNLGGASNTEAFF.

The CDR3 DNA reads TGTGCCAGCAGCTTAGAGGCAGGGGATAACTACGAGCAGTACTTC. Amino acids: CASSLEAGDNYEQYF. This chain joins TRBV7-2 and TRBJ2-7, with D perhaps TRBD1 (6 bases). V was cut by 1 base and J by 3 bases, with 13 bases left in between. Germline loops: CDR1 SGHTA, CDR2 FQGNSA. This CDR3 has 15 residues.

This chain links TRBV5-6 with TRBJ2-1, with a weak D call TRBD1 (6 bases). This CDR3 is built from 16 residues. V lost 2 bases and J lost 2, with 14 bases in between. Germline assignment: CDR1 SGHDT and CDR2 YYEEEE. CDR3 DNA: TGTGCCAGCAGCTTAAAAGCAGGGGCCGCCTACAATGAGCAGTTCTTC. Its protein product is CASSLKAGAAYNEQFF. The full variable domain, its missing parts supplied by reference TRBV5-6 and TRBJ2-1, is DAGVTQSPTHLIKTRGQQVTLRCSPKSGHDTVSWYQQALGQGPQFIFQYYEEEERQRGNFPDRFSGHQFPNYSSELNVNALLLGDSALYLCASSLKAGAAYNEQFFGPGTRLTVL.

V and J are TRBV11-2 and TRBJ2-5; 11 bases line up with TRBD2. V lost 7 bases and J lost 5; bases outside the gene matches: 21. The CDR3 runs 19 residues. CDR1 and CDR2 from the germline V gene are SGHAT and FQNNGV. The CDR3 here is CASTPGGLAGGRDVETQYF. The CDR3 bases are TGTGCCAGCACCCCCGGCGGGTTAGCGGGGGGGAGAGATGTGGAGACCCAGTACTTC.

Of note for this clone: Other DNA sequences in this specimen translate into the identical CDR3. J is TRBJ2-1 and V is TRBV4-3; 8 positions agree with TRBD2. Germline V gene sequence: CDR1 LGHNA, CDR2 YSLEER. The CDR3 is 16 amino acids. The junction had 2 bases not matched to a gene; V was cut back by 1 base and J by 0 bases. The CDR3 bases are TGCGCCAGCAGCCAAGGGCGGGGGGTCTCCTACAATGAGCAGTTCTTC. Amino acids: CASSQGRGVSYNEQFF.

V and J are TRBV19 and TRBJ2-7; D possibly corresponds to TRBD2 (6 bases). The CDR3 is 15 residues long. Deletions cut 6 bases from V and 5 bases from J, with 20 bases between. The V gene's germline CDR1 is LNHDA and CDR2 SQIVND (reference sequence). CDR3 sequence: CASSNDGDLWNEQYF. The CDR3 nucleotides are TGTGCCAGTAGCAACGACGGGGACTTATGGAACGAGCAGTACTTC.

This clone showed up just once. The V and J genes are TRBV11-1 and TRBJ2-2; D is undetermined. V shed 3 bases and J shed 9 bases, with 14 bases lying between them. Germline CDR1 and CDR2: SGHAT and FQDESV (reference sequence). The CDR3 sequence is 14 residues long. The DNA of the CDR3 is TGTGCCAGCAGCTTCTCGGGTATTCAGCGGGAGCTGTTTTTT. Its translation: CASSFSGIQRELFF.

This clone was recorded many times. The CDR3 is CASSLSTNTEAFF. The CDR3 DNA reads as TGCGCCAGCAGCTTGAGCACGAACACTGAAGCTTTCTTT. The chain employs TRBV5-1 and TRBJ1-1; D gene uncertain. This CDR3 region has 13 residues. CDR1 and CDR2 (germline): SGHRS, YFSETQ. Deletions cut 1 base from V and 1 base from J, with 5 bases between.

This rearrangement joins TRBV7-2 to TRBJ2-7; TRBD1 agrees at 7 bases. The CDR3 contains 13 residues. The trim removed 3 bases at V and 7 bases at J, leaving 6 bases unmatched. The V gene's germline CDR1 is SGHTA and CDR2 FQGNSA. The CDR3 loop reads CASSLPTGLEQYV. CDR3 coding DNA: TGTGCCAGCAGCTTGCCGACAGGGCTGGAGCAGTACGTC.

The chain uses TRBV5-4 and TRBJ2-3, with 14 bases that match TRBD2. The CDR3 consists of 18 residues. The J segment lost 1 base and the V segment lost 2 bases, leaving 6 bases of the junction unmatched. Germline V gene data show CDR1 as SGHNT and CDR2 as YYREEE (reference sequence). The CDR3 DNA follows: TGTGCCAGCAGCTTCGGACTAGCGGGGGGAATGGGCACAGATACGCAGTATTTT. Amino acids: CASSFGLAGGMGTDTQYF.

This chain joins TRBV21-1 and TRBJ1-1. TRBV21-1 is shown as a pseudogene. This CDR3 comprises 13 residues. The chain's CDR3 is CASSKASNTEAFF. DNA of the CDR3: TGTGCCAGCAGCAAAGCCTCGAACACTGAAGCTTTCTTT.

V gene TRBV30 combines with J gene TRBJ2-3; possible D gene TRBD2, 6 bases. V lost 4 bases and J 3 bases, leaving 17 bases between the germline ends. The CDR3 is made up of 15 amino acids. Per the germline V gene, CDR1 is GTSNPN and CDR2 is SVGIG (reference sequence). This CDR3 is CAWTGQGGRTDTQYF. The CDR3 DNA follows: TGTGCCTGGACGGGCCAGGGAGGTAGAACAGATACGCAGTATTTT.

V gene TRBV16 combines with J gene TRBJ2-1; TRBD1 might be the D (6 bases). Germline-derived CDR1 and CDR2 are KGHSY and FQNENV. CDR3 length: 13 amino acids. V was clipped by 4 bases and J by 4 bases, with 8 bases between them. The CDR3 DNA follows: TGTGCCAGCAGCCCTGGACAGTACAATGAGCAGTTCTTC. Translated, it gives CASSPGQYNEQFF. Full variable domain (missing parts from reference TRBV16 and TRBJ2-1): GEEVAQTPKHLVRGEGQKAKLYCAPIKGHSYVFWYQQVLKNEFKFLISFQNENVFDETGMPKERFSAKCLPNSPCSLEIQATKLEDSAVYFCASSPGQYNEQFFGPGTRLTVL.

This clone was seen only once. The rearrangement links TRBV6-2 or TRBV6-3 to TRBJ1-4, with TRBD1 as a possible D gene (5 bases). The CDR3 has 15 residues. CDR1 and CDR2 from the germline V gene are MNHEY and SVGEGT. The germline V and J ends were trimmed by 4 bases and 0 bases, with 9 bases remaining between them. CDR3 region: CASSFAGATNEKLFF. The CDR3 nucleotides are TGTGCCAGCAGTTTTGCGGGGGCAACTAATGAAAAACTGTTTTTT.